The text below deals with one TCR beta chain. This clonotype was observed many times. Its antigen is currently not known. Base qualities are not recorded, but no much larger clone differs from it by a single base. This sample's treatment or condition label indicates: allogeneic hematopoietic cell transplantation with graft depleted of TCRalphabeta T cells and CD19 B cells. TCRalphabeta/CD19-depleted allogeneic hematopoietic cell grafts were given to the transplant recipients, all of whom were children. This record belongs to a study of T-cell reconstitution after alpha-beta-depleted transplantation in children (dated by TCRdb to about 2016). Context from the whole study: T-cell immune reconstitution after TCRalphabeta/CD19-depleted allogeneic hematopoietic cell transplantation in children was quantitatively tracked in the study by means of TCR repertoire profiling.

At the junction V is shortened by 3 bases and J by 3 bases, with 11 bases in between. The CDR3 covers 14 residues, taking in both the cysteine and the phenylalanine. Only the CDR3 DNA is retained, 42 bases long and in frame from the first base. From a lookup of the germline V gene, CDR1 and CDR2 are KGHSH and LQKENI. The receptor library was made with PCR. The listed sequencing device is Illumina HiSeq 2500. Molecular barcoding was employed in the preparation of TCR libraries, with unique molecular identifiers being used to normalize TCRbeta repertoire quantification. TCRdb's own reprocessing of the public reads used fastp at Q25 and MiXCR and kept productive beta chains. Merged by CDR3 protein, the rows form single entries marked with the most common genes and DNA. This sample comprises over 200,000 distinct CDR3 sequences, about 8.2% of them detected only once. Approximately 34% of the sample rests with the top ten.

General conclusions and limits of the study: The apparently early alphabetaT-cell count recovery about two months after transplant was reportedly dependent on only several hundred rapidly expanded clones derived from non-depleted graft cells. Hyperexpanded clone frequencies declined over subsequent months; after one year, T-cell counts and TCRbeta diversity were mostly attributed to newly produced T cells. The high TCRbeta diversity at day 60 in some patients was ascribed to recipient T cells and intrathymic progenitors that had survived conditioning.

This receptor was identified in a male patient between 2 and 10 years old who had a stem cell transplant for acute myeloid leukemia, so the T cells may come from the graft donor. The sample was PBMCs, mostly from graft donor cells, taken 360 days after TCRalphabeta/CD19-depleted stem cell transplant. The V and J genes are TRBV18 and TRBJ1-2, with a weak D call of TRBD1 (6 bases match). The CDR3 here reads CASSPDSSYYGYTF. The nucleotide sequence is TGTGCCAGCTCACCGGACAGTTCCTACTATGGCTACACCTTC.